Shown below are 11 T cell receptor beta chains from a single sample sequenced in a study of blood T cell repertoires in COVID-19. The method was immunoSEQ multiplex PCR; TCRdb's version includes in-frame clones alone and lacks a portion of them. The table lists about 180,000 clones, 84% of them singletons. The specimen was peripheral blood. These receptors all come from a human donor in a cohort sampled during active COVID-19.

This chain joins TRBV28 and TRBJ1-2, with 7 bases lining up with TRBD1. The length of the CDR3 is 15 residues. V shed 4 bases and J 8 bases; nucleotides not matched to a gene: 13. Germline V gene lookup returns CDR1 MDHEN and CDR2 SYDVKM. CDR3 DNA sequence: TGTGCCAGCAGTTCAGGGACAGCCCTTACGGGGGGCTACACCTTC. It encodes CASSSGTALTGGYTF.

V usage is TRBV18 and J usage is TRBJ2-7; 7 bases are shared with TRBD2. The length of the CDR3 is 15 residues. The V gene end was trimmed by 3 bases and the J gene end by 1 base; junction bases not matched to a gene: 6. Germline loops: CDR1 KGHSH, CDR2 LQKENI. CDR3 region: CASSPGGDRSYEQYF. The CDR3 region has the DNA TGTGCCAGCTCACCGGGAGGGGATAGATCCTACGAGCAGTACTTC.

With regard to this clone: Because the CDR3's place on the DNA is in doubt, the DNA is left out and the CDR3 is given as listed by TCRdb. V gene TRBV18 combines with J gene TRBJ1-2; the table names TRBD1, a call not compared with the DNA. The CDR3 spans 13 amino acids, including both terminal residues. CDR1 and CDR2 from the germline V gene are KGHSH and LQKENI. CDR3 region: CASSPGVGAGAHF.

This clone has only a few counts. The gene calls are TRBV30 and TRBJ1-5; maybe TRBD1 (5 bases). Trimming took 3 bases from V and 8 from J, leaving 11 bases between them. CDR3 length: 12 amino acids. Germline V CDR1 and CDR2: GTSNPN, SVGIG (reference sequence). The CDR3 coding sequence is TGTGCCTGGAGCGCCCGGGGGGAGCCCCAGCATTTT. Translation gives CAWSARGEPQHF. Variable domain in full (rest from reference TRBV30 and TRBJ1-5): SQTIHQWPATLVQPVGSPLSLECTVEGTSNPNLYWYRQAAGRGLQLLFYSVGIGQISSEVPQNLSASRPQDRQFILSSKKLLLSDSGFYLCAWSARGEPQHFGDGTRLSIL.

Only a few counts were recorded for this clone. V gene TRBV4-1 combines with J gene TRBJ1-2, with D maybe TRBD1 (6 bases). The germline CDR1 and CDR2 sequences are MGHRA and YSYEKL. The CDR3 loop spans 15 amino acids. V lost 4 bases to trimming and J lost 2 bases, with 14 bases between them. The CDR3 region has the DNA TGCGCCAGCAGCCTTAGGACAGACTACAACTATGGCTACACCTTC. Translation: CASSLRTDYNYGYTF.

The chain links TRBV12-3 or TRBV12-4 to TRBJ1-5; 8 bases align to TRBD1. There are 13 residues in the CDR3. Trimming took 7 bases from V and 4 from J; bases not matched to a gene: 3. The CDR3 region has the DNA TGTGCCAGCACCGGACAGGGAAATCAGCCCCAGCATTTT. Amino acids: CASTGQGNQPQHF.

This clone occurred a few times. The chain links TRBV19 to TRBJ1-6; weak D call: TRBD1 (5 bases). V was cut by 6 bases and J by 3 bases, with 9 bases left in between. CDR3 length: 14 residues. The germline V gene has CDR1 LNHDA and CDR2 SQIVND (reference sequence). CDR3 in amino acids: CASREGLYNSPLHF. The CDR3 region has the DNA TGTGCCAGTAGGGAGGGGCTCTATAATTCACCCCTCCACTTT. The full variable domain, in which reference TRBV19 and TRBJ1-6 provide the parts outside the CDR3, is DGGITQSPKYLFRKEGQNVTLSCEQNLNHDAMYWYRQDPGQGLRLIYYSQIVNDFQKGDIAEGYSVSREKKESFPLTVTSAQKNPTAFYLCASREGLYNSPLHFGNGTRLTVT.

V and J are TRBV3-1 (or the pseudogene TRBV3-2) and TRBJ1-1, with a possible D match to TRBD1 (5 bases). Per germline, CDR1 LGHDT and CDR2 YNNKEL (reference sequence). The V end lost 4 bases, the J end lost 8 bases, and 17 bases lay between the germline ends. The CDR3 length is 14 residues. The CDR3 here is CASSPTRGGAEAFF. The CDR3 bases are TGTGCCAGCAGCCCGACCCGGGGGGGAGCCGAAGCTTTCTTT.

V is TRBV9 and J is TRBJ2-3, with TRBD2 as a possible D gene (5 bases). V dropped 0 bases and J dropped 9 bases, with 11 bases sitting between them. This CDR3 contains 13 residues. Germline V gene lookup returns CDR1 SGDLS and CDR2 YYNGEE. As DNA, the CDR3 is TGTGCCAGCAGCGTAGGGGAGTACTCAACGCAGTATTTT. This gives the protein CASSVGEYSTQYF.

The chain is built from TRBV9 and TRBJ2-7; TRBD1 agrees at 12 bases. The germline CDR1 and CDR2 sequences are SGDLS and YYNGEE. This CDR3 has 15 residues. Trimming cost V 2 bases and J 2 bases; bases outside gene matches: 2. In DNA form, the CDR3 reads TGTGCCAGCAGCGTTGGGACAGGGGGCGCCTACGAGCAGTACTTC. It specifies CASSVGTGGAYEQYF.

The chain is built from TRBV3-1 (or the pseudogene TRBV3-2) and TRBJ1-2, with a possible D match to TRBD1 (6 bases). Trimming took off 5 bases at V and 1 base at J, with 17 bases between the two ends. The CDR3 length is 16 residues. The germline gives CDR1 LGHDT, CDR2 YNNKEL (reference sequence). The CDR3 protein is CASSLNVGAVNYGYTF. The CDR3 DNA reads TGTGCCAGCAGCTTAAACGTGGGGGCGGTTAACTATGGCTACACCTTC.